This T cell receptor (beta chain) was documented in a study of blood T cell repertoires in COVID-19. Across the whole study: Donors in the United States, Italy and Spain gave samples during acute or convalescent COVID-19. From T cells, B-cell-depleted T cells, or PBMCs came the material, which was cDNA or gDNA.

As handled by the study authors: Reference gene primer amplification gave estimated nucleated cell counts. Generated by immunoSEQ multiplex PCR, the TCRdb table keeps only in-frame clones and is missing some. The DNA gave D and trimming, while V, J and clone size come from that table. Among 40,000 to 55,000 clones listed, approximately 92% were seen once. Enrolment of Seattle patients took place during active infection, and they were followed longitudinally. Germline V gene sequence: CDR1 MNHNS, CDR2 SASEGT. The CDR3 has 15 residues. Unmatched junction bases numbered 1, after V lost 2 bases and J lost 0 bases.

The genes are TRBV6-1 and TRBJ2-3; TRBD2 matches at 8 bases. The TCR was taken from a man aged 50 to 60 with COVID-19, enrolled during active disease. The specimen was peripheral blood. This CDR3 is CASSELAGSTDTQYF. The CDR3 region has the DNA TGTGCCAGCAGTGAACTAGCGGGTAGCACAGATACGCAGTATTTT.